This T cell receptor (beta chain) was captured by sequencing in a study of read filtering for tumor transcriptome and immune sequencing. Background on the study: Mean patient age was approximately 71 years, range roughly 40 to 80; some 17 male, roughly 14 female. Per sample, TCR-region reads ranged about 4 to 11 million by IR-seq, roughly 85 to 1,300 by RNA-seq. R-ISS stage counts were about eight for I, about 15 for II, 6 or 7 for III. General study points: This fraction held mixed bone marrow immune cells after CD138-negative sorting.

From approximately 430 ng of RNA, a library with molecular barcoded alpha/delta and beta/gamma adaptors was made. TCRdb reprocessed the reads via MiXCR and lists one record per CDR3 protein. The table has around 48,000 distinct CDR3 sequences, roughly 18% seen once. On this clonotype itself: Its specificity is unknown. A much larger clone differs from this one at a single base, so this may be a read error.

CDR1 SGDLS and CDR2 YYNGEE come from the germline V gene. The V and J ends lost 2 bases and 3 bases respectively, with 12 bases between them. The CDR3 covers 15 residues. The receptor comes from a donor aged 40 or older with multiple myeloma. The specimen was a population of CD138-negative cells sorted from bone marrow. This sequence joins TRBV9 and TRBJ2-1; D could derive from TRBD1 or TRBD2 (5 bases each). CDR3 nucleotides: TGTGCCAGCAGCGTGGGCAGTGGGGGCTACAATGAGCAGTTCTTC. This sequence encodes CASSVGSGGYNEQFF.